This TCR beta chain was observed in a study of blood T cells in healthy people across ages. This clonotype appeared a few times. V shed 4 bases and J shed 3 bases, with 13 bases lying between them. This CDR3 has 14 residues. CDR1 and CDR2 (germline): MNHEY, SMNVEV (reference sequence). With a J-beta primer mix and a sample-barcoded 5' primer, a second PCR ran 7 to 11 cycles. Each of the samples gave a minimum of 3 million paired-end reads that contained CDR3. Via MiXCR, TCRdb re-called the 5' RACE reads, giving one row per CDR3 protein. The data contain 790,000 or so distinct CDR3 sequences, more than 55% of them seen just once; the ten biggest clones take up about 26%. Those donating, healthy Caucasian individuals from Russia, were aged roughly 6 to 100. Researchers report isolating at least 6.5 million PBMCs per sample.

The chain uses TRBV27 and TRBJ2-7; TRBD1 or TRBD2 may be the D gene (5 bases each). The clonotype comes from a man in his forties in good health. Sequenced input: blood. The CDR3 spells CASSSPGRSYEQYF. CDR3 in DNA: TGTGCCAGCAGTTCCCCAGGGAGAAGCTACGAGCAGTACTTC.